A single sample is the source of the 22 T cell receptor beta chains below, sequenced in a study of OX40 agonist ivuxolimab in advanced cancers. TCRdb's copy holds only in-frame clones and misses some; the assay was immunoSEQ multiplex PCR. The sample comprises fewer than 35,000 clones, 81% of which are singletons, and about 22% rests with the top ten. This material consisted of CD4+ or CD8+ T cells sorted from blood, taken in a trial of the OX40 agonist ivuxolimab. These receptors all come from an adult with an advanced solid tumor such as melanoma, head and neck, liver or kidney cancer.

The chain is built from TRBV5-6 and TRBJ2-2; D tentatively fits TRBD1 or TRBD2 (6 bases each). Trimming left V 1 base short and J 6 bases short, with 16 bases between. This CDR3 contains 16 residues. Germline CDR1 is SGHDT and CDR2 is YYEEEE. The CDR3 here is CASSLLGGLLAGELFF. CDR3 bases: TGTGCCAGCAGCTTGCTGGGGGGCCTGTTAGCCGGGGAGCTGTTTTTT.

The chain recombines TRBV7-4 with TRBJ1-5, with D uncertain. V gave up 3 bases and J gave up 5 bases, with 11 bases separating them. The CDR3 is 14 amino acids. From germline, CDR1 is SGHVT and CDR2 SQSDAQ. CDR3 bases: TGTGCCAGCAGCTTTTTCCCCCCCGATCAGCCCCAGCATTTT. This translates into CASSFFPPDQPQHF. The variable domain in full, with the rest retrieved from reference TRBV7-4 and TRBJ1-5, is GAGVSQSPRYKVAKRGRDVALRCDSISGHVTLYWYRQTLGQGSEVLTYSQSDAQRDKSGRPSGRFSAERPERSVSTLKIQRTEQGDSAVYLCASSFFPPDQPQHFGDGTRLSIL.

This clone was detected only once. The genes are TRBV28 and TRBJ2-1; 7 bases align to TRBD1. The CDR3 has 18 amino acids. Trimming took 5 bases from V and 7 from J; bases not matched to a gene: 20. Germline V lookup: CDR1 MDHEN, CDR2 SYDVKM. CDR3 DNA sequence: TGTGCCAGCAGTCTTGAGGAGTCCGGGACAGCCCACGCGAATGAGCAGTTCTTC. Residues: CASSLEESGTAHANEQFF.

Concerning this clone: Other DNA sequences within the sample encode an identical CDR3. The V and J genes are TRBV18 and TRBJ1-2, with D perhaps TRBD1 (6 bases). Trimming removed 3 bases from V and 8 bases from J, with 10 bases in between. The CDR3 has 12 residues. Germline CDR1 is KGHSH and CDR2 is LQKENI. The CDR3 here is CASSPVQGGYTF. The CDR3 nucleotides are TGTGCCAGCTCACCTGTTCAGGGGGGCTACACCTTC.

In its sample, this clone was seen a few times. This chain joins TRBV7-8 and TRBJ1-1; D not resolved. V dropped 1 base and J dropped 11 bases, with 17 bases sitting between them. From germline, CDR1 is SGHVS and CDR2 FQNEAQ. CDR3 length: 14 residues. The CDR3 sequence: CASSLVSASLVAFF. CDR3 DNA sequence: TGTGCCAGCAGCTTAGTTTCTGCTTCCCTCGTGGCTTTCTTT.

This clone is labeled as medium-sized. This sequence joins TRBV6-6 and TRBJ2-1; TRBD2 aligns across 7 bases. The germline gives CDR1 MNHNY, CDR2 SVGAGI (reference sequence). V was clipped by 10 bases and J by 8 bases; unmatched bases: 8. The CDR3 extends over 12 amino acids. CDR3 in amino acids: CATREGRHEQFF. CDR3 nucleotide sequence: TGTGCCACTAGGGAGGGAAGGCATGAGCAGTTCTTC.

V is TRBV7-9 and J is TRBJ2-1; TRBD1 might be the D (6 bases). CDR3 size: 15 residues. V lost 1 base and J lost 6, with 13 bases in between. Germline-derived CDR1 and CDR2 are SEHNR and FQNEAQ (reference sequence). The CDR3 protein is CASSLEGRDTNEQFF. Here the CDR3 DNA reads TGTGCCAGCAGCTTAGAGGGCCGGGACACCAATGAGCAGTTCTTC.

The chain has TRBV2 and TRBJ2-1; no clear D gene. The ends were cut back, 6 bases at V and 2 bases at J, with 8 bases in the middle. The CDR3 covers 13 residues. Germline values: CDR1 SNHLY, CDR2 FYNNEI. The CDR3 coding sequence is TGTGCCAGCAGCCCGCAAGCCTACAATGAGCAGTTCTTC. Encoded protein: CASSPQAYNEQFF.

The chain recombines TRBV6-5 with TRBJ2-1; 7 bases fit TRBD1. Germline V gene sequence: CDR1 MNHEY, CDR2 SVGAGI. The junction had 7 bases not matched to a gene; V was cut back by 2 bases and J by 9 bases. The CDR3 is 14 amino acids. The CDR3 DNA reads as TGTGCCAGCAGTTACCGACAGGGTAAAAGTGAGCAGTTCTTC. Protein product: CASSYRQGKSEQFF.

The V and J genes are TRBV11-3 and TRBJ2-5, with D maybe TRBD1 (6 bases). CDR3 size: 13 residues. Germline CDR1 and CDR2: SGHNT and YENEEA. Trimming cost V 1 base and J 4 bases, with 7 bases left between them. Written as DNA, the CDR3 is TGTGCCAGCAGCTTAGGAGGGGGAGAGACCCAGTACTTC. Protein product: CASSLGGGETQYF. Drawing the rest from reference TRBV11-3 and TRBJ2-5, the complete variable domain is EAGVVQSPRYKIIEKKQPVAFWCNPISGHNTLYWYLQNLGQGPELLIRYENEEAVDDSQLPKDRFSAERLKGVDSTLKIQPAELGDSAVYLCASSLGGGETQYFGPGTRLLVL.

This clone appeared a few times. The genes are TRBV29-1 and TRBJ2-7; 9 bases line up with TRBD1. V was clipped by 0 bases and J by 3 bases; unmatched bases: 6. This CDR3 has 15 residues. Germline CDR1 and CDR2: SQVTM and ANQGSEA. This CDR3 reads CSVEDDRGGLYEQYF. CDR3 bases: TGCAGCGTTGAAGATGACAGGGGGGGCCTCTACGAGCAGTACTTC.

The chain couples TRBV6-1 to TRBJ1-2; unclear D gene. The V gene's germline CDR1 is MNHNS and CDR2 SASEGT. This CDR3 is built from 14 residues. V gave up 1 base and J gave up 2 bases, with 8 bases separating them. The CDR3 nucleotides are TGTGCCAGCAGTGAAGGATTCAGGAACTATGGCTACACCTTC. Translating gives CASSEGFRNYGYTF.

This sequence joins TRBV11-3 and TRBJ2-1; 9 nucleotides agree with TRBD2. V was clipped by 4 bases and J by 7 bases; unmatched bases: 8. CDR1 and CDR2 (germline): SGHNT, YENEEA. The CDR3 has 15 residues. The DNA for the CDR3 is TGTGCCAGCAGCTATAGCGGGAGTAGTTTTAATGAGCAGTTCTTC. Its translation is CASSYSGSSFNEQFF.

CDR3 nucleotides: TGTGCCAGCAGCTCGGACAGGGGGAAGGTCAATGAGCAGTTCTTC. Amino acids: CASSSDRGKVNEQFF. The rearrangement uses TRBV7-2 and TRBJ2-1; 10 bases fit TRBD1. The junction had 6 bases not matched to a gene; V was cut back by 4 bases and J by 6 bases. There are 15 residues in the CDR3. CDR1 SGHTA and CDR2 FQGNSA come from the germline V gene.

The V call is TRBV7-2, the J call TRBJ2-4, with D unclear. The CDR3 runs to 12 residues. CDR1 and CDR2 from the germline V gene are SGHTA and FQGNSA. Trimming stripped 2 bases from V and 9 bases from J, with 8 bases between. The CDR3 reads CASSLSRSIQYF. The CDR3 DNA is TGTGCCAGCAGCTTATCTAGGAGCATTCAGTACTTC.

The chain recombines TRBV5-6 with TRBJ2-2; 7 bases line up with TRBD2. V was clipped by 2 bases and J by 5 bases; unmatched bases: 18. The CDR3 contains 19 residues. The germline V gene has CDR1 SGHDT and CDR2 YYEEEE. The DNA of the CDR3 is TGTGCCAGCAGCTTAGGTCTCGGTCATTGGCTAGCGGTAACCGGGGAGCTGTTTTTT. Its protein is CASSLGLGHWLAVTGELFF.

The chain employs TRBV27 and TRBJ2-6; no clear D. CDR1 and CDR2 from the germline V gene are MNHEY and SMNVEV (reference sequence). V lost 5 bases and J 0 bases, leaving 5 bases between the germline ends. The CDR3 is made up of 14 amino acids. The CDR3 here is CASSGISGANVLTF. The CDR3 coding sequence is TGTGCCAGCAGTGGGATCTCTGGGGCCAACGTCCTGACTTTC.

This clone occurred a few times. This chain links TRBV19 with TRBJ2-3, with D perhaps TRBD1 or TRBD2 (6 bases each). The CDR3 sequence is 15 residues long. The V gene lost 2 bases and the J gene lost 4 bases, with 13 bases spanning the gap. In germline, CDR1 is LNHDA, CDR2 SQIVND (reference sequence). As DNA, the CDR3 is TGTGCCAGTAGTATAAGGGGGGCTGGTGCAGATACGCAGTATTTT. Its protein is CASSIRGAGADTQYF.

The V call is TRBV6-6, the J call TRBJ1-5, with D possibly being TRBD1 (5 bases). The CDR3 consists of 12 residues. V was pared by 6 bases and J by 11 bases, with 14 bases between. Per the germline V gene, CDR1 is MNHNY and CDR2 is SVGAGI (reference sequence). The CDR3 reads CASSPAGRAQHF. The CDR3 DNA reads TGTGCCAGCAGCCCCGCGGGACGGGCCCAGCATTTT.

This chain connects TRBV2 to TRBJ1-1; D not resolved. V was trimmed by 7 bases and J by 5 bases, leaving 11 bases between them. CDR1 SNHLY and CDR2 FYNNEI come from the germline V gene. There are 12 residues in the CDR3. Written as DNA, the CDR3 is TGTGCCAGCACGGGCGAGAGAACTGAAGCTTTCTTT. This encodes CASTGERTEAFF.

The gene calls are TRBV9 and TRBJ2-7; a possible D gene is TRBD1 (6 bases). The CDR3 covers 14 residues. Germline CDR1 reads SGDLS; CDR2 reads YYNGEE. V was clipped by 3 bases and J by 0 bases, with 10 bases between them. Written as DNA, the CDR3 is TGTGCCAGCAGCGGGACAGAGAGCTCCTACGAGCAGTACTTC. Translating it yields CASSGTESSYEQYF.

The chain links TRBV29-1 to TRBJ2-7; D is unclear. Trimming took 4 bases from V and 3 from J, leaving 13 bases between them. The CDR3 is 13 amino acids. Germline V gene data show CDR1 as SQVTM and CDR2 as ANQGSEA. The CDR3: CSVGNKLGYEQYF. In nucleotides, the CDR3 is TGCAGCGTTGGGAATAAGCTAGGCTACGAGCAGTACTTC.